This TCR beta chain was found in a study of Ad26.COV2.S vaccination and SARS-CoV-2 variants. Study-level background: Trial arm assignment for the donor was COV1001 Ad26.COV2.S.

A note on this clone: The antigen is unknown.

This sample's treatment: roughly 19 received Ad26.COV2.S at low or high dose, single or two shots; five or six received placebo; per-sample allocation not given. Each sample was drawn 63 days after the first injection (of vaccine or placebo). Method: immunoSEQ multiplex PCR; TCRdb's copy keeps in-frame clones and lacks some. This table has about 480,000 clones, 87% appearing once. The CDR3 has 13 amino acids. V lost 6 bases and J 2 bases, leaving 11 bases between the germline ends. CDR1 is SNHLY and CDR2 is FYNNEI in the germline V gene. Overall study results and limits: Possible underestimation of total T cell responses by the TCR breadth and depth analyses was noted. Substantial breadth was reportedly displayed by spike-specific CD8+ and CD4+ T cell responses after vaccination. Vaccine recipients and placebo recipients showed similar non-spike TCR breadth.

Material: peripheral blood, obtained in a trial of Ad26.COV2.S vaccine versus placebo. The TCR originated in a person aged 18-65 years who received the Ad26.COV2.S COVID-19 vaccine or a placebo. The chain joins TRBV2 to TRBJ2-7; maybe TRBD1 (6 bases). The CDR3: CASRRGTAYEQYF. The CDR3 DNA reads TGTGCCAGCAGGAGGGGGACCGCCTACGAGCAGTACTTC. Using reference TRBV2 and TRBJ2-7 for the parts outside the CDR3, the full variable domain is EPEVTQTPSHQVTQMGQEVILRCVPISNHLYFYWYRQILGQKVEFLVSFYNNEISEKSEIFDDQFSVERPDGSNFTLKIRSTKLEDSAMYFCASRRGTAYEQYFGPGTRLTVT.